The 8 T cell receptor beta chains below all came from one sample that was sequenced in a study of shared clonotypes between healthy human individuals (dated by TCRdb to about 2020). Libraries were made using the immunoSEQ multiplex PCR assay. Here the immuneACCESS table is served through TCRdb, limited to in-frame sequences with V and J called. Missing clones are a known gap in these copies; in checked studies unresolved V genes cover under half, and the rest lacks a known reason. For this sample the table gives about a million clones, of which 77% were detected only once. Together, the top ten hold 0.89% of the sample. Sequencing was performed on memory CD4+ T cells from PBMCs. The cell subset or site label on this specimen signifies: CD45RA-negative fraction. Receptor source: a man aged 18 to 29 in good health. Some clones in this sample may be carry-over from other donors' samples.

The chain is built from TRBV5-6 and TRBJ2-7; the D gene is possibly TRBD2 (5 bases). V was cut by 0 bases and J by 2 bases, with 15 bases left in between. The germline CDR1 and CDR2 sequences are SGHDT and YYEEEE. This CDR3 comprises 16 residues. For the CDR3, the DNA is TGTGCCAGCAGCTTGGGTATGTCGCGGGTTACCTACGAGCAGTACTTC. Protein sequence: CASSLGMSRVTYEQYF.

This clone was observed once. The chain joins TRBV4-2 to TRBJ2-1, with 7 bases aligning to TRBD2. The CDR3 length is 15 residues. Trimming removed 1 base from V and 6 bases from J; junction bases left unmatched: 6. Looked up from germline, CDR1 is LGHNA and CDR2 is YNFKEQ. DNA for the CDR3: TGTGCCAGCAGCCAAGTTACTAGCGCCCTCAATGAGCAGTTCTTC. Encoded protein: CASSQVTSALNEQFF.

The chain joins TRBV11-2 to TRBJ2-7; D gene ambiguous. V shed 1 base and J shed 3 bases, with 16 bases lying between them. Germline V gene data show CDR1 as SGHAT and CDR2 as FQNNGV. CDR3 length: 16 amino acids. CDR3 DNA: TGTGCCAGCAGCTTAGGACTCCAAAACCGGATCTACGAGCAGTACTTC. It yields the protein CASSLGLQNRIYEQYF.

This chain joins TRBV30 and TRBJ1-5, with D perhaps matching TRBD1 (6 bases). The CDR3 is made up of 15 amino acids. CDR1 and CDR2 from the germline V gene are GTSNPN and SVGIG (reference sequence). Trimming removed 2 bases from V and 4 bases from J, with 15 bases in between. CDR3 DNA: TGTGCCTGGAGTAGGATCAGGGGAGATAATCAGCCCCAGCATTTT. Its protein product is CAWSRIRGDNQPQHF.

With respect to this clone: A much larger clone differs from this one at a single base, so this may be a read error. This chain connects TRBV7-2 to TRBJ1-2, with TRBD1 identical over 9 bases. The V gene end was trimmed by 8 bases and the J gene end by 4 bases; junction bases not matched to a gene: 2. The CDR3 loop spans 12 amino acids. Germline V gene lookup returns CDR1 SGHTA and CDR2 FQGNSA. The CDR3 is CASGTGSYGYTF. The CDR3 bases are TGTGCCAGCGGGACAGGGAGCTATGGCTACACCTTC.

The CDR3 sequence is CASRLRTNEKLFF. The CDR3 DNA sequence: TGTGCCAGCAGACTAAGGACTAATGAAAAACTGTTTTTT. V is TRBV2 and J is TRBJ1-4; D gene unclear. The CDR3 spans 13 residues. The V end was cut by 6 bases, the J end by 2 bases, with 7 bases between. The germline V gene encodes CDR1 SNHLY and CDR2 FYNNEI.

Of note for this clone: Other DNA variants within this sample encode the same CDR3. This chain joins TRBV14 and TRBJ1-1; no clear D gene. The CDR3 has 13 amino acids. CDR1 is SGHDN and CDR2 is FVKESK in the germline V gene. Trimming took off 0 bases at V and 2 bases at J, with 4 bases between the two ends. CDR3 in DNA: TGTGCCAGCAGCCAAGATCTAAACACTGAAGCTTTCTTT. Protein product: CASSQDLNTEAFF.

V and J are TRBV5-1 and TRBJ2-1; 10 positions match TRBD1. Per germline, CDR1 SGHRS and CDR2 YFSETQ. The CDR3 consists of 17 residues. Trimming cost V 0 bases and J 7 bases; bases outside gene matches: 10. The CDR3 protein is CASSLVHGQGVRNEQFF. CDR3 bases: TGCGCCAGCAGCTTGGTCCACGGACAGGGGGTTAGGAATGAGCAGTTCTTC.